This T cell receptor beta chain came from a study of blood T cell repertoires in COVID-19. Measured with immunoSEQ multiplex PCR; TCRdb has only the in-frame clones, and not every one. The sample has roughly 100,000 clones, less than 85% seen once; the top ten hold less than 2%. CDR3 length equals 15 residues. V shed 6 bases and J 3 bases; nucleotides not matched to a gene: 5. CDR1 and CDR2 (germline): LNHDA, SQIVND (reference sequence). The sequence derives from a woman between 65 and 79 years old with active or convalescent COVID-19. The source material was peripheral blood. The rearrangement links TRBV19 to TRBJ1-6, with TRBD1 identical over 7 bases. The CDR3 bases are TGTGCCAGTAGAGATCGGGACAGCTATAATTCACCCCTCCACTTT. Amino acid sequence: CASRDRDSYNSPLHF.